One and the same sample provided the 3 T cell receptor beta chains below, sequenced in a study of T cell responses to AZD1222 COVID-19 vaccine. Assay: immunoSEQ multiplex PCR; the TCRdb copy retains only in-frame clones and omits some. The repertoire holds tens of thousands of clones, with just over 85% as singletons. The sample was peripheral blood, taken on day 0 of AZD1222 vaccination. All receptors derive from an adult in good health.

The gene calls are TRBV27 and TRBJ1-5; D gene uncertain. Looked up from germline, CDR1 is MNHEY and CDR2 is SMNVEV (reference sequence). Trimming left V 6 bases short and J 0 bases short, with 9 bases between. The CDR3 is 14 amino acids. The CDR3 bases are TGTGCCAGCAGGTTGGGGTCTAGCAATCAGCCCCAGCATTTT. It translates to CASRLGSSNQPQHF.

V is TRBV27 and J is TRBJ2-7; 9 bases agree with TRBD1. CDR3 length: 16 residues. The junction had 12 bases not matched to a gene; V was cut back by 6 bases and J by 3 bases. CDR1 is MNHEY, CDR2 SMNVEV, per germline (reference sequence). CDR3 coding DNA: TGTGCCAGCAGCAAAGACCGGACAGGGGCCCTCTACGAGCAGTACTTC. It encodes CASSKDRTGALYEQYF.

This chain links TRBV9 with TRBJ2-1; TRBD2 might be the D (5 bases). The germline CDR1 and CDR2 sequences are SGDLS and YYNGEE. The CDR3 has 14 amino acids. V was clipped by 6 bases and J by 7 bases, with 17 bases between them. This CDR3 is CASNESPRENEQFF. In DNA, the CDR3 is TGTGCCAGCAATGAGAGTCCGAGGGAAAATGAGCAGTTCTTC.